The present TCR beta chain was sequenced within a study of CD8 T cells in ankylosing spondylitis (dated by TCRdb to the late 2010s). About the full investigation: T cell receptor beta repertoires were profiled in healthy donors and ankylosing spondylitis patients so that disease-linked TCR variants could be found. The whole study cohort included 108 healthy donors and around 24 ankylosing spondylitis patients. Samples of peripheral blood were taken, and for ankylosing spondylitis patients, synovial fluid was collected as well. The research as a whole found: Significant enrichment of the disease-linked clones was reported in matched synovial fluid samples from ankylosing spondylitis patients. In peripheral blood, the disease-linked clones were found at relatively low frequencies and had a CD8+ phenotype. Blood from ankylosing spondylitis patients appeared to be characterized by a TCR beta motif made up of 8 or 9 highly homologous amino acid variants. Some motif variants had previously been reported in the synovial fluid and blood of reactive arthritis patients, which suggests shared mechanisms of disease initiation.

This clonotype was detected only a few times. The specificity of this receptor is unknown. There are no base qualities to consult, and no much larger clone falls within one base. The CDR3 starts with the cysteine, ends with the phenylalanine, and has 16 residues. Here the CDR3 DNA is all that survives: 48 bases in frame from base 1. CDR1 LGHNA and CDR2 YSLEER are derived from the germline V gene. Trimming accounts for 4 bases at V and 3 bases at J, while the number of junction bases matched to no gene is 7. This sample was sequenced with an Illumina HiSeq 2500. Quantitative 5'-RACE with molecular barcodes was used to prepare TCR beta libraries. In the source study's methods: Disease-linked TCR variants were identified with a new computational method built on a probabilistic model of VDJ rearrangement. The raw public reads went through TCRdb reprocessing: fastp at Q25, MiXCR clone calling, in-frame beta chains kept. Entries that share a CDR3 protein sequence are merged under the most common genes and DNA. TCRdb's processing, not the authors', yielded these V and J calls. The sample data list about 800,000 distinct CDR3 sequences, and 12% of these were observed just once. The leading ten clones occupy approximately 0.5% of the sample.

The rearrangement combines TRBV4-3 with TRBJ2-7; a stretch of 12 junction bases matches TRBD2. The receptor's source is a male donor with ankylosing spondylitis. What was sequenced was blood, either unsorted or a sorted T cell fraction (not recorded which). DNA sequence: TGCGCCAGCAGCCCAGGACTAGCGGGGCCACTCTACGAGCAGTACTTC. Its protein reads: CASSPGLAGPLYEQYF.